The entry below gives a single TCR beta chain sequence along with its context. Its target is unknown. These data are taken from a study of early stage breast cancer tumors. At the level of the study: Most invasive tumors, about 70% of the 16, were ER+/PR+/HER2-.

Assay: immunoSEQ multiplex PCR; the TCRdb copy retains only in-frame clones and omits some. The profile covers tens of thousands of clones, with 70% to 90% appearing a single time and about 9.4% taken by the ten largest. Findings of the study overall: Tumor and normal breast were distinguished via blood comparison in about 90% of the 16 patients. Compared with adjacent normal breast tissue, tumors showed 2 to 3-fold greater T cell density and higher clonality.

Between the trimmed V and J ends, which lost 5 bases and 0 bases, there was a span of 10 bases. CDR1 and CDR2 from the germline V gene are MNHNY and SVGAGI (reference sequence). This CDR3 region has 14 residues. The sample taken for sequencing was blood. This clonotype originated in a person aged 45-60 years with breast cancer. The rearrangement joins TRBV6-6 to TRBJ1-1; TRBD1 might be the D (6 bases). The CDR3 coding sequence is TGTGCCAGCAGTGCGGGGGGCCTGAACACTGAAGCTTTCTTT. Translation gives CASSAGGLNTEAFF.